This TCR beta chain was sequenced during a study of CD8+ T cells in alopecia areata. Background on the study: Approximately 7-11-week-old female C3H/HeJ mice were grafted with skin from spontaneously alopecic roughly 6-12-month-old C3H/HeJ graft donors. Study-wide findings and caveats: Besides other cells, scalp samples also yield sequences of resident alphabeta T cells from normal skin.

Sequencing templates came from extracted RNA that was reverse transcribed into cDNA. The method was immunoSEQ multiplex PCR; TCRdb's version includes in-frame clones alone and lacks a portion of them. The sample yields some 120,000 clones, without any singletons. To note about this clone: The antigen is undetermined. Mouse names are used for the genes. The CDR3 goes on 4 residues after the read ends, and that part is filled in from the germline J gene.

With 4 bases clipped from V and 6 bases from J, the junction kept 7 bases outside the gene matches. This CDR3 spans 14 amino acids. Germline V lookup: CDR1 NNHDY, CDR2 SYVADS. This chain links TRBV13-3 with TRBJ2-1; 7 bases are shared with TRBD2. The receptor's source is a C3H/HeJ mouse with alopecia areata. The mouse strain carries the MHC haplotype H2-k. The source material was lesional skin. The sequenced CDR3 bases are TGTGCCAGCAGTCCTCCCGGGGGGGGTGCT. It is translated as CASSPPGGGA. The full CDR3 protein is CASSPPGGGAEQFF.